The sample holds one count of the clone carrying this TCR beta chain. Germline V gene sequence: CDR1 MNHEY, CDR2 SVGAGI. V lost 8 bases, J lost 0 bases, and 13 bases lay in between. The CDR3 is 15 residues long. This entry belongs to a study of blood T cell repertoires in COVID-19. TCRdb's table, derived via immunoSEQ multiplex PCR, lists solely in-frame clones and lacks some. The table has approximately 150,000 clones, approximately 84% seen once; the top ten hold around 3.9%. The rearrangement links TRBV6-5 to TRBJ2-2; possible D gene TRBD1, 6 bases. This clonotype was obtained from a man over 45 in a cohort exposed to, infected with or recovered from COVID-19 (not recorded which). The material sequenced was PBMCs or T cells enriched from blood (not recorded which). The CDR3 sequence is CASQPGHSNTGELFF. For the CDR3, the DNA is TGTGCCAGCCAACCGGGACACTCGAACACCGGGGAGCTGTTTTTT.